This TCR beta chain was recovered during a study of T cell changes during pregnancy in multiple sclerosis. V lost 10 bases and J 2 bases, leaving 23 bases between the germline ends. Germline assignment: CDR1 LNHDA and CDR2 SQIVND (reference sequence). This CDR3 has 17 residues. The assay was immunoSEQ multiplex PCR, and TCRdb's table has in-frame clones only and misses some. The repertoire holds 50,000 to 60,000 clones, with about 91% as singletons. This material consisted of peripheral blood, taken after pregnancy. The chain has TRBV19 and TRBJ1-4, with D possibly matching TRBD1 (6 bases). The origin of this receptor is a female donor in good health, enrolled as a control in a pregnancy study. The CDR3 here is CATRPLNREGTNEKLFF. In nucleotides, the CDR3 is TGTGCCACCCGACCCCTTAACAGGGAAGGGACTAATGAAAAACTGTTTTTT.